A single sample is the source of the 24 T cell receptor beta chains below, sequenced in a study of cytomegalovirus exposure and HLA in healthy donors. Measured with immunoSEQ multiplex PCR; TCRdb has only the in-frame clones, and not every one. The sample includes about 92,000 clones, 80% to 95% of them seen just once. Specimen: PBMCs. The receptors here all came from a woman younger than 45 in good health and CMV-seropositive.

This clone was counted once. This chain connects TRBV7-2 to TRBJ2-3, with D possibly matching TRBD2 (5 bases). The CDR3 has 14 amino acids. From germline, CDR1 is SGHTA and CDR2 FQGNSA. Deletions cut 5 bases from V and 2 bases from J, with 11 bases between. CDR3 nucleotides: TGTGCCAGCAGCCCTGGGAGTTTCACAGATACGCAGTATTTT. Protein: CASSPGSFTDTQYF.

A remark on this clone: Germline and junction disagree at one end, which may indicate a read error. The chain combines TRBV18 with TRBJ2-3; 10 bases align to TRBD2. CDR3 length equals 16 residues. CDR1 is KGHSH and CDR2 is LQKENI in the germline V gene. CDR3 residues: CASLPPSSGSLNTQYF. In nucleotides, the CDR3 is TGTGCCAGCTTACCACCGTCTAGCGGGAGTCTGAATACGCAGTATTTT.

This CDR3 reads CAWKDRNFYGYTF. The CDR3, as DNA: TGTGCCTGGAAGGACAGGAATTTCTATGGCTACACCTTC. V is TRBV30 and J is TRBJ1-2; TRBD1 matches 7 bases. Trimming removed 4 bases from V and 4 bases from J; junction bases left unmatched: 6. Germline CDR1 and CDR2: GTSNPN and SVGIG (reference sequence). CDR3 length: 13 residues.

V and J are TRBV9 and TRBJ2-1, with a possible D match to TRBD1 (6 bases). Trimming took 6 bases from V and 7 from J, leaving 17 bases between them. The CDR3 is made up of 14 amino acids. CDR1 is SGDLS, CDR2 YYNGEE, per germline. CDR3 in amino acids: CASTRGGSGNEQFF. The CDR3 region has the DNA TGTGCCAGCACCCGTGGGGGCTCCGGGAATGAGCAGTTCTTC.

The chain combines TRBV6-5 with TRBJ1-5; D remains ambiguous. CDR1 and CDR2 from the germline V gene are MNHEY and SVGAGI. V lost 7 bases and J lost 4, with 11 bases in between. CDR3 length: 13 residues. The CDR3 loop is CASKRGWNQPQHF. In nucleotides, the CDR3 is TGTGCCAGCAAGCGGGGTTGGAATCAGCCCCAGCATTTT.

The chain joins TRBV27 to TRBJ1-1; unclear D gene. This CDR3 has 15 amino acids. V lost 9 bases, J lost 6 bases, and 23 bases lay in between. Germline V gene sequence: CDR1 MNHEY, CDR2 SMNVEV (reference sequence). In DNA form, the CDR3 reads TGTGCCAGTTCTTACCGCCCGGGGAGGGAGTCTGAAGCTTTCTTT. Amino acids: CASSYRPGRESEAFF.

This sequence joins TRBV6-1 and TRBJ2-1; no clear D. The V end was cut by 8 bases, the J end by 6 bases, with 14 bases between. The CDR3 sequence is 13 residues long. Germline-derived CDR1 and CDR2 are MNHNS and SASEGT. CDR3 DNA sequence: TGTGCCAGCGGTCGAGAACCGTTCAATGAGCAGTTCTTC. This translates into CASGREPFNEQFF.

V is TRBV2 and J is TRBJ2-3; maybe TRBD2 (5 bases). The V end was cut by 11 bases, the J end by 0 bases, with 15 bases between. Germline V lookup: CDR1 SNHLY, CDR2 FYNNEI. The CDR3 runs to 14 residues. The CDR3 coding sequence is TGTGCCCGGAGGACTTTCGTTAGCACAGATACGCAGTATTTT. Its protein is CARRTFVSTDTQYF.

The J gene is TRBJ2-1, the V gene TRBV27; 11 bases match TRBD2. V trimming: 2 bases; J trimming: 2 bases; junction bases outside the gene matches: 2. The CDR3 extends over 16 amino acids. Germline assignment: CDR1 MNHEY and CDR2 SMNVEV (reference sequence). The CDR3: CASSLVAGGTYNEQFF. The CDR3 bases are TGTGCCAGCAGTTTAGTAGCGGGAGGGACCTACAATGAGCAGTTCTTC.

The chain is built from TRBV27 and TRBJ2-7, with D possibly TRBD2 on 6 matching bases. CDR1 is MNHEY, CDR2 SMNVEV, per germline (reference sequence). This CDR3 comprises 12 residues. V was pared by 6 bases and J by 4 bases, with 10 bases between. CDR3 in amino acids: CASSFLAYEQYF. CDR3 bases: TGTGCCAGCAGCTTCCTAGCGTACGAGCAGTACTTC.

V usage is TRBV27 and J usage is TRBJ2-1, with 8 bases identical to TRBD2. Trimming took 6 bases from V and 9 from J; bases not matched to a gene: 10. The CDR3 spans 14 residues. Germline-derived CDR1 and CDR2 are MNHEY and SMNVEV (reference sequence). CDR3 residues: CASRIIAGLGEQFF. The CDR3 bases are TGTGCCAGCAGAATTATAGCGGGACTCGGTGAGCAGTTCTTC.

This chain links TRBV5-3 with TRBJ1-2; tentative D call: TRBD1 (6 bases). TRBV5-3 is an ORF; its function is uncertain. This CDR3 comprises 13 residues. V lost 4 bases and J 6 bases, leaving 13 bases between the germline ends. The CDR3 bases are TGTGCCAGAAGCGCTACAGGGAGAGATGGCTACACCTTC. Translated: CARSATGRDGYTF.

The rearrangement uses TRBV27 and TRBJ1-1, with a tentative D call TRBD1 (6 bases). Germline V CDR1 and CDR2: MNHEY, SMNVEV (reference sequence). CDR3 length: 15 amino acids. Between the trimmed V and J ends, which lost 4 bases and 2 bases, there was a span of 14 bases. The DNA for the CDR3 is TGTGCCAGCAGTTCAAGCTGGACAGCAAACACTGAAGCTTTCTTT. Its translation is CASSSSWTANTEAFF.

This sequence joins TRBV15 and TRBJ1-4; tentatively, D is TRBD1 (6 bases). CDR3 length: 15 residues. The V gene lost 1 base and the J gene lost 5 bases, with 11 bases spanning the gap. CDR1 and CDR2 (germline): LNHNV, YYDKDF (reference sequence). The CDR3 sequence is CATSRAFQGNEKLFF. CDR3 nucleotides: TGTGCCACCAGCAGAGCCTTTCAGGGGAATGAAAAACTGTTTTTT.

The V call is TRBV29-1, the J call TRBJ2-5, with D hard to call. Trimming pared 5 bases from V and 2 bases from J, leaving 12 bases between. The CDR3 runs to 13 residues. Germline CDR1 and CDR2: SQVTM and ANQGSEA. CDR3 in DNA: TGCAGCGTTTGGAGAGAAATTCAAGAGACCCAGTACTTC. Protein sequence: CSVWREIQETQYF.

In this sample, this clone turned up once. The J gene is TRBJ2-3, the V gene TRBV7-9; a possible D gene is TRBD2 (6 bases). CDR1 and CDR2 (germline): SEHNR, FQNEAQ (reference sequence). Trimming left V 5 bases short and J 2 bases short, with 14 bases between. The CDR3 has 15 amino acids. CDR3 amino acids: CASSPPGLPTDTQYF. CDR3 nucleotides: TGTGCCAGCAGCCCGCCGGGACTCCCCACAGATACGCAGTATTTT.

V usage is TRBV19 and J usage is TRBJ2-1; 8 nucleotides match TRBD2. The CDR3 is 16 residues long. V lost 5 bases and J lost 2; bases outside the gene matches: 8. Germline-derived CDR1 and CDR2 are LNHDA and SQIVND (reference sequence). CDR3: CASSHSGRRPYNEQFF. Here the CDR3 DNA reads TGTGCCAGTAGTCACAGCGGGAGACGACCCTACAATGAGCAGTTCTTC.

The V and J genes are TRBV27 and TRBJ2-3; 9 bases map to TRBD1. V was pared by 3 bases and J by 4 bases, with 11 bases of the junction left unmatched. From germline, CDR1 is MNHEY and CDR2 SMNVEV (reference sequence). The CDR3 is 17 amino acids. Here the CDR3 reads CASSLDFGDRVPDTQYF. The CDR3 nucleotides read TGTGCCAGCAGTTTGGATTTTGGGGACAGGGTACCAGATACGCAGTATTTT.

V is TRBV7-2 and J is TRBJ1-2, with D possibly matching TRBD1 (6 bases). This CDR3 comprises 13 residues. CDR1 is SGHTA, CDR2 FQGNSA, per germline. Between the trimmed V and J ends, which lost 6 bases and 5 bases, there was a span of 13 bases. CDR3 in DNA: TGTGCCAGCAGAGAAATACAGGGTTATGGCTACACCTTC. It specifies CASREIQGYGYTF.

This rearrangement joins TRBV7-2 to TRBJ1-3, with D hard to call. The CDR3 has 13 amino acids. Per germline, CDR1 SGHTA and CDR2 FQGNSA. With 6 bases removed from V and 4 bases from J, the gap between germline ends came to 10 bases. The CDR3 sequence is CASRREAGNTIYF. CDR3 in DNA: TGTGCCAGCAGGAGGGAGGCCGGAAACACCATATATTTT.

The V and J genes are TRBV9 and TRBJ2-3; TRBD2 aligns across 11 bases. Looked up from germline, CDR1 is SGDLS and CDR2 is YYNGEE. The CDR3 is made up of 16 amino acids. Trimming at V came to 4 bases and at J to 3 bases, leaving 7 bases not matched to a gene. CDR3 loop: CASSISGRAVTDTQYF. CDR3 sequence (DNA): TGTGCCAGCAGCATTAGCGGGAGGGCCGTGACAGATACGCAGTATTTT.

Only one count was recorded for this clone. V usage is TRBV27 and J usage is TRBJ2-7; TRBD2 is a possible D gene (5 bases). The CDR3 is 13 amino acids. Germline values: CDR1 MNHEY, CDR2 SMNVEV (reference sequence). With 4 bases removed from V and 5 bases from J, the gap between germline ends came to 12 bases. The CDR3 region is CASSYGVGHEQYF. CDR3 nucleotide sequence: TGTGCCAGCAGTTACGGGGTAGGTCACGAGCAGTACTTC.

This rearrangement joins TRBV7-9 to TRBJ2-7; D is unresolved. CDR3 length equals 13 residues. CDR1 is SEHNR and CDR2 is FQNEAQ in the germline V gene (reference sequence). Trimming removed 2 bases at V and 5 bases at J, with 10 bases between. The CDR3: CASSLMGDDEQYF. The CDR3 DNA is TGTGCCAGCAGCTTAATGGGCGACGACGAGCAGTACTTC.

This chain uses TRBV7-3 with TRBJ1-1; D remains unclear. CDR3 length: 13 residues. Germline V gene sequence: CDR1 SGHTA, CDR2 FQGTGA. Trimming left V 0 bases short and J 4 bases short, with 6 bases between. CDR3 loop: CASSLTDFTEAFF. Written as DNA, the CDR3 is TGTGCCAGCAGCTTAACAGACTTCACTGAAGCTTTCTTT.